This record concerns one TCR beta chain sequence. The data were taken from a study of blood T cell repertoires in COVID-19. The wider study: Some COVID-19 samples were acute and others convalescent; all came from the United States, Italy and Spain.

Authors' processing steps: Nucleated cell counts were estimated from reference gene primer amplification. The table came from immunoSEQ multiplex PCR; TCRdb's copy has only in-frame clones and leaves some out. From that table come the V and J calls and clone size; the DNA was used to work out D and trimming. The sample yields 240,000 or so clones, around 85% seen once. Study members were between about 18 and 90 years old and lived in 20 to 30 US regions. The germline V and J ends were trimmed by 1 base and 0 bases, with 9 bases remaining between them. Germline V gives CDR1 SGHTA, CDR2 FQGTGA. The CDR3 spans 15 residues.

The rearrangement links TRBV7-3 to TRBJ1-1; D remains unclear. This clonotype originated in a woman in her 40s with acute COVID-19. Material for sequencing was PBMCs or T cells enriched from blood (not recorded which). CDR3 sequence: CASSLNSQLNTEAFF. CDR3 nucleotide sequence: TGTGCCAGCAGCTTAAATAGCCAACTGAACACTGAAGCTTTCTTT.